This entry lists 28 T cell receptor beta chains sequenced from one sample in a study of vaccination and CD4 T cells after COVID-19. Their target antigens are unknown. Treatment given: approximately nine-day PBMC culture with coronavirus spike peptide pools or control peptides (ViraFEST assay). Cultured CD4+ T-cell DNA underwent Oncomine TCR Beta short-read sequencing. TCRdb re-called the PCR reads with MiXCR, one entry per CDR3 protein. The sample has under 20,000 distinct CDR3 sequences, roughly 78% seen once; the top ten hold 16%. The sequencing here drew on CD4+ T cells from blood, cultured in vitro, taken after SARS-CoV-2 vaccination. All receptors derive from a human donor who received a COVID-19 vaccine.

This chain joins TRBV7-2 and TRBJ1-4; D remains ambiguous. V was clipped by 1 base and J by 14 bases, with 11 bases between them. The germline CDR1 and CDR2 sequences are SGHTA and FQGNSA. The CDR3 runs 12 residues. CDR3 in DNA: TGTGCCAGCAGCTTAGACCTGGGTCACCTGTTTTTT. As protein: CASSLDLGHLFF.

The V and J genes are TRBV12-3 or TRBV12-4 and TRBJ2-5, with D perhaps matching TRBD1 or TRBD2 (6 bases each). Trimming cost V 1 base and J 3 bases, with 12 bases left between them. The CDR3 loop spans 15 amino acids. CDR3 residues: CASSLGGATEETQYF. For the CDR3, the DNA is TGTGCCAGCAGTTTAGGGGGGGCCACGGAAGAGACCCAGTACTTC.

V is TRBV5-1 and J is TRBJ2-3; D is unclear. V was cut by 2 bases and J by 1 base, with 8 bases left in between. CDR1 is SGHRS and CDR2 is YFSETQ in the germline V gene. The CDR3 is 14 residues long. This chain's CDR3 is CASSFRAGTDTQYF. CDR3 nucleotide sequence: TGCGCCAGCAGCTTCCGGGCCGGCACAGATACGCAGTATTTT.

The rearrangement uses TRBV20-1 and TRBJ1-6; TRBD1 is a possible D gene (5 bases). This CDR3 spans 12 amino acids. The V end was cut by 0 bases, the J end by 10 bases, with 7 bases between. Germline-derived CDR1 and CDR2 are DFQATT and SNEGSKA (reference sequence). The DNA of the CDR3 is TGCAGTGCTAGAGATGAGGGGTCACCCCTCCACTTT. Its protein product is CSARDEGSPLHF.

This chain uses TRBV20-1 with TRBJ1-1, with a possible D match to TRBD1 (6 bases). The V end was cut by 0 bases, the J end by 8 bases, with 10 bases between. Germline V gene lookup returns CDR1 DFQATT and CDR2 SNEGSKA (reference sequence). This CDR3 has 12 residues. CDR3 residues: CSARDVGTEAFF. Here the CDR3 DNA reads TGCAGTGCTAGAGACGTCGGGACAGAAGCTTTCTTT.

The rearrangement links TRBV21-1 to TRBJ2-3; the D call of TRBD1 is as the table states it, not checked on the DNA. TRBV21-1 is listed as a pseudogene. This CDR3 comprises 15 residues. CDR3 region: CASSGTGVKVGTQYF. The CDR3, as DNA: TGTGCCAGCAGCGGAACAGGTGTGAAGGTTGGTACGCAGTATTTT.

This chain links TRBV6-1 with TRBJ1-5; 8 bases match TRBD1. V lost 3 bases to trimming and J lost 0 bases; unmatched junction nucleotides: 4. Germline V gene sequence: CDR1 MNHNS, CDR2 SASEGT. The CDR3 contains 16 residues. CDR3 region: CASSDRGLYSNQPQHF. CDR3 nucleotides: TGTGCCAGCAGTGACAGGGGGCTCTATAGCAATCAGCCCCAGCATTTT.

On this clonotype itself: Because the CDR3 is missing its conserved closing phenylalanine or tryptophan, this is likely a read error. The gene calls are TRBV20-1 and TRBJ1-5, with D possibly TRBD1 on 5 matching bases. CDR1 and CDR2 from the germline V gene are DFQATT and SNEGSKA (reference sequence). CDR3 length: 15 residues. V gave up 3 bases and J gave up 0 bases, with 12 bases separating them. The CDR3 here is CSASTGLHSNQPQHS. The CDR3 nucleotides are TGCAGTGCTAGTACAGGCCTTCATAGCAATCAGCCCCAGCATTCT.

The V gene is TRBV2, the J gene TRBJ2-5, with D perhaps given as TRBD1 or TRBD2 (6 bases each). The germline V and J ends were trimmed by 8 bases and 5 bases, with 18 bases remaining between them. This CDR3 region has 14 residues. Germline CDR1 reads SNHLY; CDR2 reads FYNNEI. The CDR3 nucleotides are TGTGCCAGCGGGGGGCGGGCGAGAGTTGAGACCCAGTACTTC. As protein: CASGGRARVETQYF. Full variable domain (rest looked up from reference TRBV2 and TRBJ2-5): EPEVTQTPSHQVTQMGQEVILRCVPISNHLYFYWYRQILGQKVEFLVSFYNNEISEKSEIFDDQFSVERPDGSNFTLKIRSTKLEDSAMYFCASGGRARVETQYFGPGTRLLVL.

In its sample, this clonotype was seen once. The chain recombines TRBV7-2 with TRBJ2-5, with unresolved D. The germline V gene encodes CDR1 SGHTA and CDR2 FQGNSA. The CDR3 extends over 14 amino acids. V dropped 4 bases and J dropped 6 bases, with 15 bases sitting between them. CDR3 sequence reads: CASSSGEVVKTQYF. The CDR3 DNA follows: TGTGCCAGCAGCTCGGGCGAGGTTGTGAAGACCCAGTACTTC.

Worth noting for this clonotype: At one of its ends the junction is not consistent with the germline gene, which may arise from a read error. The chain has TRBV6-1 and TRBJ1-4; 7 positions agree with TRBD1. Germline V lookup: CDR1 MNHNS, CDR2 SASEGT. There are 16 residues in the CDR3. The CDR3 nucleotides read TGTGCCAGCAGGGAAGACAGGGTTGCAACTAATGAAAAACTGTTTTTT. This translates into CASREDRVATNEKLFF.

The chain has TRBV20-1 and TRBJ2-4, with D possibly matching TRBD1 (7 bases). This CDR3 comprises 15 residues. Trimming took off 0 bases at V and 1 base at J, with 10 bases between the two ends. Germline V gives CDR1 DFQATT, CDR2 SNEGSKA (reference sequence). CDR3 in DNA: TGCAGTGCTAGAGAACCAGGGGGGGCCAAAAACATTCAGTACTTC. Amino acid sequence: CSAREPGGAKNIQYF.

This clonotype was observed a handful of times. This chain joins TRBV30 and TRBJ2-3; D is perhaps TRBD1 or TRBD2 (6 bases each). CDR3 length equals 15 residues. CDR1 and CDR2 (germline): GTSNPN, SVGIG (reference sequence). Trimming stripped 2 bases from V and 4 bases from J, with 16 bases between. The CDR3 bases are TGTGCCTGGAGTATCGGTGGGGGGCCAGCAGATACGCAGTATTTT. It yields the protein CAWSIGGGPADTQYF.

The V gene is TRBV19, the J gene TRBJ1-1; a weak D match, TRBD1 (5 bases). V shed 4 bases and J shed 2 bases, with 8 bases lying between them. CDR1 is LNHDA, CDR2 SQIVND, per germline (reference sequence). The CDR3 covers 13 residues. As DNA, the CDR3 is TGTGCCAGTAGTAATACAGGAAACACTGAAGCTTTCTTT. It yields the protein CASSNTGNTEAFF. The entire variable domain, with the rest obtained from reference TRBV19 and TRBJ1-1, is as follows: DGGITQSPKYLFRKEGQNVTLSCEQNLNHDAMYWYRQDPGQGLRLIYYSQIVNDFQKGDIAEGYSVSREKKESFPLTVTSAQKNPTAFYLCASSNTGNTEAFFGQGTRLTVV.

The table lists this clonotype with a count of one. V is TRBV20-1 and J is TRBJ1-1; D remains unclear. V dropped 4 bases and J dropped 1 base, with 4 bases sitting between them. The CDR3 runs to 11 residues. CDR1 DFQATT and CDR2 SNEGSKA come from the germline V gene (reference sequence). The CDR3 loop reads CSAMGNTEAFF. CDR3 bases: TGCAGTGCTATGGGGAACACTGAAGCTTTCTTT.

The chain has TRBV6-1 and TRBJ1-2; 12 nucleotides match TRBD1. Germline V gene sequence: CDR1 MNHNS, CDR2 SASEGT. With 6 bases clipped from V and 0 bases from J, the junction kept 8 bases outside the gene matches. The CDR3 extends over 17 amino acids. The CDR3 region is CASRGQGAKITNYGYTF. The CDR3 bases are TGTGCCAGCAGGGGACAGGGGGCAAAAATAACTAACTATGGCTACACCTTC.

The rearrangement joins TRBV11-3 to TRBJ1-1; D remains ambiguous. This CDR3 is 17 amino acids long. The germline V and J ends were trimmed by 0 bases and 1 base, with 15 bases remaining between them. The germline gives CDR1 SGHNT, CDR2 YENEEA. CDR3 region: CASSLDRVGSENTEAFF. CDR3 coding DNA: TGTGCCAGCAGCTTAGATCGGGTGGGTTCAGAGAACACTGAAGCTTTCTTT. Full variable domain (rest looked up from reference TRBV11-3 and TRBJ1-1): EAGVVQSPRYKIIEKKQPVAFWCNPISGHNTLYWYLQNLGQGPELLIRYENEEAVDDSQLPKDRFSAERLKGVDSTLKIQPAELGDSAVYLCASSLDRVGSENTEAFFGQGTRLTVV.

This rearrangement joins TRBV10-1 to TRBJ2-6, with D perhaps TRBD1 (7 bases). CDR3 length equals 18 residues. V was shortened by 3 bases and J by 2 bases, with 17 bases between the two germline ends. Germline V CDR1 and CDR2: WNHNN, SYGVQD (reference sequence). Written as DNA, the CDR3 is TGCGCCAGCAGTGACAACTCAGGGGGGATGGCTGGGGCCAACGTCCTGACTTTC. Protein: CASSDNSGGMAGANVLTF.

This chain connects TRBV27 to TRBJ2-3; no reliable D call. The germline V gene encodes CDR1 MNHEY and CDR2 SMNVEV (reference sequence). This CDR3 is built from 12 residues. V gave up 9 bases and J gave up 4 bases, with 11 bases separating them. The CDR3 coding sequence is TGTGCCAGTTACCCCTTGTCAGATACGCAGTATTTT. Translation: CASYPLSDTQYF.

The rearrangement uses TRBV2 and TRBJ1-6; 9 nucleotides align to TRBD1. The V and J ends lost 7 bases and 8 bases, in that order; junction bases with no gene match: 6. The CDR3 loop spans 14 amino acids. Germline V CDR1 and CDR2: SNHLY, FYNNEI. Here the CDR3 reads CASTLGQGHSPLHF. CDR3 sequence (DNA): TGTGCCAGCACCTTGGGACAGGGTCATTCACCCCTCCACTTT. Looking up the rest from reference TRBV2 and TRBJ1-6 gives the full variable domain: EPEVTQTPSHQVTQMGQEVILRCVPISNHLYFYWYRQILGQKVEFLVSFYNNEISEKSEIFDDQFSVERPDGSNFTLKIRSTKLEDSAMYFCASTLGQGHSPLHFGNGTRLTVT.

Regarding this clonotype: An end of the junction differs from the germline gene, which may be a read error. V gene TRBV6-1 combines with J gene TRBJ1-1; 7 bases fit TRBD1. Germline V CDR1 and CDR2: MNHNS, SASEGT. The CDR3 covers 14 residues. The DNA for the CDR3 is TGTGCCAGCAGGGAAGGGACAGCGAACACTGAAGCTTTCTTT. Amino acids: CASREGTANTEAFF.

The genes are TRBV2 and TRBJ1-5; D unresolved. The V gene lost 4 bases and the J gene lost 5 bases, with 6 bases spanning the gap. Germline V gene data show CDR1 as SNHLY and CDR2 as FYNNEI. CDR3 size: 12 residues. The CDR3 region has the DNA TGTGCCAGCAGTGTCCGAGATCAGCCCCAGCATTTT. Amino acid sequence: CASSVRDQPQHF.

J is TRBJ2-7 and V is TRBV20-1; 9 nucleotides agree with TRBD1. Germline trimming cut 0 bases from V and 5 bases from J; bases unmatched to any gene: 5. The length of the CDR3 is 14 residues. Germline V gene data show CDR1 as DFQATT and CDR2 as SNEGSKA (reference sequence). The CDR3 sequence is CSARDIRDRDEQYF. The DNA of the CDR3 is TGCAGTGCTAGAGATATCCGGGACAGGGACGAGCAGTACTTC.

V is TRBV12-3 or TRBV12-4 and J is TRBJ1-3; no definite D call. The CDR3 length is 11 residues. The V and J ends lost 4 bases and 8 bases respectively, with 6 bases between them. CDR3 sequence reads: CASSSADTIYF. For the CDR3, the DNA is TGTGCCAGCAGTTCCGCGGACACCATATATTTT.

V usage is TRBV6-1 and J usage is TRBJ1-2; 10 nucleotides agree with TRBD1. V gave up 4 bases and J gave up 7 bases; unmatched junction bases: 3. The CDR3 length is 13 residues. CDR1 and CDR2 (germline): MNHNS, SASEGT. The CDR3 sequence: CASSVGTGAGYTF. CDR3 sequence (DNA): TGTGCCAGCAGTGTTGGGACAGGGGCTGGCTACACCTTC.

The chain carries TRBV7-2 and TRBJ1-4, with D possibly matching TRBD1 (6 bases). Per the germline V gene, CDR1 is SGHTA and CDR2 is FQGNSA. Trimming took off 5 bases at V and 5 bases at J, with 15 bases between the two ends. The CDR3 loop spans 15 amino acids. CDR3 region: CASSGRGGGNEKLFF. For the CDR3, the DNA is TGTGCCAGCAGCGGCCGGGGTGGGGGCAATGAAAAACTGTTTTTT.

CDR3 region: CASSGDYEQYF. In DNA form, the CDR3 reads TGTGCCAGCTCAGGGGACTACGAGCAGTACTTC. The chain combines TRBV2 with TRBJ2-7; D is possibly TRBD1 (6 bases). Per germline, CDR1 SNHLY and CDR2 FYNNEI. V dropped 8 bases and J dropped 3 bases, with 8 bases sitting between them. This CDR3 comprises 11 residues.

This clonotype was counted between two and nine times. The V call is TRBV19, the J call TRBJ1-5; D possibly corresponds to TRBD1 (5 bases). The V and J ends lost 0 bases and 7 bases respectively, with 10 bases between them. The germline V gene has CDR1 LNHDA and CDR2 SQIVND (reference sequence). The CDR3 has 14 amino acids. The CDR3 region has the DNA TGTGCCAGTAGTATAGATCTTTGGGGCCAGCCCCAGCATTTT. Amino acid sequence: CASSIDLWGQPQHF.